This T cell receptor beta chain was captured in a study of shared clonotypes between healthy human individuals. Germline V lookup: CDR1 SGHRS, CDR2 YFSETQ. Trimming removed 2 bases at V and 9 bases at J, with 20 bases between. The CDR3 length is 15 residues. General study findings and limits: Sorted-subset sequencing, rarefaction showed, was incomplete despite large depth. The represented genetic and exposure-history diversity was limited by the small number of donors.

To note about this clone: Its antigen is not known.

TCRdb's table, derived via immunoSEQ multiplex PCR, lists solely in-frame clones and lacks some. The data contain some 650,000 clones, 95% to 98% of them seen just once; the ten biggest clones take up 0.055% to 0.07%. This chain uses TRBV5-1 with TRBJ2-5; D is perhaps TRBD2 (6 bases). The TCR sequence derives from a young woman in good health. Sequenced: naive CD4+ T cells sorted from blood. This sample's subset: CD45RA+ positively selected. The CDR3 sequence is CASSFLNPSGEAQYF. Written as DNA, the CDR3 is TGCGCCAGCAGCTTCCTTAATCCCTCGGGGGAGGCCCAGTACTTC.